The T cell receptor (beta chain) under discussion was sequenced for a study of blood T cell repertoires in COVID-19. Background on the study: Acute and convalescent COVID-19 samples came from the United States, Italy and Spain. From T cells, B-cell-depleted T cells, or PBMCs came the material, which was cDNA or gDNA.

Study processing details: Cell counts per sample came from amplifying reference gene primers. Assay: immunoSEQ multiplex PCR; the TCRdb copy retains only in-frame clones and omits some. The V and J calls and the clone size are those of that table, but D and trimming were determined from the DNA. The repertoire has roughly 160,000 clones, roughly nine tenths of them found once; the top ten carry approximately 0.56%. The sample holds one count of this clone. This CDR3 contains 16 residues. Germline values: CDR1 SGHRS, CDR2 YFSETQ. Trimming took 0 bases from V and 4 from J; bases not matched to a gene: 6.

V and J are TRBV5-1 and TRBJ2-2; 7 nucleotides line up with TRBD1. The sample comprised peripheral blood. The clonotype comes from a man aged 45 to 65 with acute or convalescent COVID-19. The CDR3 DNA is TGCGCCAGCAGCTTGGCAGGGGACAGAGCCACCGGGGAGCTGTTTTTT. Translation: CASSLAGDRATGELFF.